This T cell receptor beta chain was obtained from a study of OX40 agonist ivuxolimab in advanced cancers. Germline V gene lookup returns CDR1 MNHEY and CDR2 SVGAGI. V dropped 7 bases and J dropped 0 bases, with 12 bases sitting between them. This CDR3 region has 15 residues. Produced via immunoSEQ multiplex PCR; TCRdb's table is partial and in-frame only. The table lists more than 55,000 clones, over 80% of them singletons. The chain couples TRBV6-5 to TRBJ1-4; no firm D call. The sample in question was CD4+ or CD8+ T cells sorted from blood, obtained in a trial of the OX40 agonist ivuxolimab. The sequence was obtained from an adult with an advanced solid tumor such as melanoma, head and neck, liver or kidney cancer. CDR3 sequence (DNA): TGTGCCAGCACCCTTCGAGTACCAACTAATGAAAAACTGTTTTTT. Its translation: CASTLRVPTNEKLFF.